Presented here are 10 T cell receptor beta chains from one specimen sequenced in a study of identifying expanded T cells in peripheral blood. Using immunoSEQ multiplex PCR, the repertoire was profiled, and TCRdb retains in-frame clones only, with some absent. The table lists around 57,000 clones, 87% of them singletons. The material sequenced was blood. The receptor set was obtained from a person aged 18 to 70 in good health.

A single count supports this clone. This chain uses TRBV11-2 with TRBJ1-3; possible D gene TRBD1, 6 bases. The germline V gene encodes CDR1 SGHAT and CDR2 FQNNGV. The length of the CDR3 is 15 residues. The V gene lost 5 bases and the J gene lost 3 bases, with 14 bases spanning the gap. The CDR3 bases are TGTGCCAGCAGCATCGCCGGGACATATGGAAACACCATATATTTT. It is translated as CASSIAGTYGNTIYF.

The chain employs TRBV6-6 and TRBJ1-1, with 8 bases matching TRBD1. The CDR3 runs to 15 residues. Germline values: CDR1 MNHNY, CDR2 SVGAGI (reference sequence). V was pared by 2 bases and J by 3 bases, with 5 bases of the junction left unmatched. CDR3 sequence reads: CASSYRRGLDTEAFF. The CDR3 nucleotides are TGTGCCAGCAGTTACCGCAGGGGGCTGGACACTGAAGCTTTCTTT.

The CDR3 protein is CASSKARLAGGTEQYF. As DNA, the CDR3 is TGTGCCAGCAGCAAAGCGCGGCTAGCGGGGGGGACCGAGCAGTACTTC. This sequence joins TRBV21-1 and TRBJ2-7; the table calls TRBD2, which could not be checked here. TRBV21-1 is a recognized pseudogene. The CDR3 has 16 residues.

The rearrangement joins TRBV13 to TRBJ1-3; 8 bases are shared with TRBD1. The V gene's germline CDR1 is PRHDT and CDR2 FYEKMQ (reference sequence). This CDR3 region has 14 residues. Trimming cost V 6 bases and J 3 bases; bases outside gene matches: 4. DNA of the CDR3: TGTGCCAGCAGTTACGGACAGGGTGGAAACACCATATATTTT. Translating gives CASSYGQGGNTIYF.

This chain uses TRBV27 with TRBJ2-7; tentatively, D is TRBD1 (6 bases). With 2 bases removed from V and 3 bases from J, the gap between germline ends came to 11 bases. The CDR3 contains 14 residues. The germline V gene has CDR1 MNHEY and CDR2 SMNVEV (reference sequence). The CDR3 is CASSLDGQNYEQYF. Written as DNA, the CDR3 is TGTGCCAGCAGTTTAGACGGACAGAACTACGAGCAGTACTTC.

The V and J genes are TRBV11-3 and TRBJ2-7, with 13 bases lining up with TRBD2. The CDR3 is made up of 20 amino acids. V dropped 0 bases and J dropped 2; count of bases not matched to a gene: 13. Germline V gives CDR1 SGHNT, CDR2 YENEEA. The CDR3, as DNA: TGTGCCAGCAGCTTAGATCGAGGACTAGCGGGAGTATTCGTCCCCTACGAGCAGTACTTC. It is translated as CASSLDRGLAGVFVPYEQYF.

This clone has only one observation. V and J are TRBV6-5 and TRBJ1-1; D is uncertain. Germline values: CDR1 MNHEY, CDR2 SVGAGI. The CDR3 runs 13 residues. Trimming pared 6 bases from V and 9 bases from J, leaving 17 bases between. DNA of the CDR3: TGTGCCAGCAGCCCCAACTTGGGCGCTCAAGCTTTCTTT. Translation gives CASSPNLGAQAFF.

The chain uses TRBV9 and TRBJ2-7; D is uncertain. Germline loops: CDR1 SGDLS, CDR2 YYNGEE. CDR3 length: 15 amino acids. Between the trimmed V and J ends, which lost 0 bases and 3 bases, there was a span of 13 bases. The CDR3 bases are TGTGCCAGCAGCGTAGAGCCCTTACTCAACTACGAGCAGTACTTC. Translation: CASSVEPLLNYEQYF.

This clone was recorded only once. The chain carries TRBV6-5 and TRBJ2-7, with TRBD1 matching 9 bases. The V gene end was trimmed by 4 bases and the J gene end by 2 bases; junction bases not matched to a gene: 9. The CDR3 has 16 residues. The germline V gene has CDR1 MNHEY and CDR2 SVGAGI. The CDR3 loop reads CASSSKRQGVAYEQYF. The CDR3 DNA reads TGTGCCAGCAGTTCCAAGAGACAGGGGGTTGCCTACGAGCAGTACTTC.

The V call is TRBV5-1, the J call TRBJ1-1; D unclear. The germline V gene has CDR1 SGHRS and CDR2 YFSETQ. Trimming took off 2 bases at V and 0 bases at J, with 8 bases between the two ends. The CDR3 contains 14 residues. The CDR3 loop is CASSLGSVNTEAFF. The CDR3 nucleotides read TGCGCCAGCAGCTTAGGCAGTGTGAACACTGAAGCTTTCTTT.